This section outlines one T cell receptor (beta chain) sequence together with its context. From the 5' RACE reads, TCRdb called clonotypes with MiXCR, one entry per CDR3 protein. Of approximately 12,000 distinct CDR3 sequences listed, just over 50% were seen once; the top ten hold around 11%. Treg sorting used a CD4+CD25+CD127-/low gate. Germline V gene data show CDR1 as SEHNR and CDR2 as FQNEAQ (reference sequence). V shed 5 bases, J shed 8 bases, and the junction held 3 bases outside the gene matches. The CDR3 has 14 residues. The sequenced sample was tumor-infiltrating Tregs sorted from the breast tumor. The clonotype was recovered from a female donor with breast cancer. V gene TRBV7-9 combines with J gene TRBJ2-1; 13 positions agree with TRBD2. CDR3 sequence (DNA): TGTGCCAGCAGCCTTGGGACTAGCGGGGATGAGCAGTTCTTC. It encodes CASSLGTSGDEQFF.